This TCR beta chain was profiled in a study of T cell repertoires and Cas9 in healthy adults. Whole-study results and caveats: SpCas9-reactive regulatory T cells reportedly mitigated SpCas9-reactive effector T cells in vitro.

With regard to this clone: No antigen is known for it.

Trimming cost V 6 bases and J 6 bases; bases outside gene matches: 6. The germline gives CDR1 SGHTA, CDR2 FQGTGA. This CDR3 spans 14 amino acids. Sequencing was performed with immunoSEQ multiplex PCR; in TCRdb, only in-frame clones are kept and a portion is missing. The profile shows tens of thousands of clones, approximately 90% of them singletons. This clonotype originated in a human donor in good health. The sample comprised CD4+ effector T cells (CD127+, CD25-, CD137-, CD154-) from PBMCs; culture status not recorded. The gene calls are TRBV7-3 and TRBJ2-7; 12 nucleotides match TRBD1. The CDR3 region has the DNA TGTGCCAGCAGGGTCGGGACAGGGGGCGGCGAGCAGTACTTC. Protein: CASRVGTGGGEQYF.